Listed here are 3 T cell receptor beta chains from one sample, sequenced in a study of monozygotic twins with inflammatory bowel disease. TCRdb reanalyzed the 5' RACE reads and collapses them to one entry per CDR3 protein, without DNA. The sample table includes around 99,000 distinct CDR3 sequences. The sample consisted of blood. These receptor sequences come from a human donor with ulcerative colitis or Crohn's disease, or a healthy co-twin of an affected twin (not recorded which).

This sequence joins TRBV14 and TRBJ1-2; no DNA is available, so the TRBD1 call from TCRdb remains unchecked. The length of the CDR3 is 14 residues. Germline values: CDR1 SGHDN, CDR2 FVKESK. CDR3 sequence: CASSQAAGRDGYTF.

The CDR3: CASSFLAGGTGEQFF. The rearrangement joins TRBV5-1 to TRBJ2-1; TCRdb proposes TRBD2, but this gene call is untestable without DNA. CDR1 SGHRS and CDR2 YFSETQ come from the germline V gene. This CDR3 has 15 amino acids.

The gene calls are TRBV29-1 and TRBJ2-2; TCRdb's assignment of TRBD2 cannot be checked, as there is no DNA. CDR1 and CDR2 from the germline V gene are SQVTM and ANQGSEA. CDR3 length: 13 amino acids. The CDR3 here is CSAPGTRAGELFF.